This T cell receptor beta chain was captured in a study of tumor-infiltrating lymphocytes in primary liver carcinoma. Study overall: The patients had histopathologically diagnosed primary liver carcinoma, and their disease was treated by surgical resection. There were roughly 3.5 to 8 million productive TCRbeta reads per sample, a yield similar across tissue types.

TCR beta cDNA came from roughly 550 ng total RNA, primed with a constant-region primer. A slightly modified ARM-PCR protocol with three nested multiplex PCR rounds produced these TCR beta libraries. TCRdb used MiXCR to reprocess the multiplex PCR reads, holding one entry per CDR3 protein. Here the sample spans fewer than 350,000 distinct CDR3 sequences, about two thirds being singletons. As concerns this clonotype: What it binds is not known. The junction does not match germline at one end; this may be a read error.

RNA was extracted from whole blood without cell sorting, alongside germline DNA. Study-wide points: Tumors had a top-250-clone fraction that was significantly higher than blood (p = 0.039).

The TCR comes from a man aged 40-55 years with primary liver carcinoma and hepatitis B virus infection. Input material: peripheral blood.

CDR3 coding DNA: TGTGCCAGCAGTGGAGTTGTTCTGACGAACCAAGAGACCCGGTACTTC. This codes for CASSGVVLTNQETRYF. The genes are TRBV6-1 and TRBJ2-5; no reliable D call. The length of the CDR3 is 16 residues. Germline lookup yields CDR1 MNHNS and CDR2 SASEGT.